This TCR beta chain originates from a study of shared clonotypes between healthy human individuals (dated by TCRdb to 2018 to 2020). For context, the study as a whole: Two women and a few men aged 18 to 49 years were included in the cohort. Leukapheresis yielded between about 0.9 and 8.9 billion PBMCs per donor. For each donor, three plates each were used for CD4 naive and CD4 memory, two plates were used for CD8 naive, and one plate was used for CD8 memory. To increase sequencing depth and limit assay-specific biases, different laboratories used diverse techniques to prepare libraries and sequence TCR repertoires. The study deeply sequenced blood TCR repertoires of several healthy adults to estimate repertoire size and the extent of clonotype sharing between individuals. Paper-wide results and their limitations: About 4.5% of naive CD4, roughly 3.5% of naive CD8, approximately 2.2% of memory CD4, and approximately 0.39% of memory CD8 clonotypes were shared across a handful of donors. Even with the large sequencing depth, rarefaction of the sorted-subset datasets indicated that sequencing was incomplete. Pairwise subsampling led to the expectation that sequencing depth would affect the degree of clonotype sharing among donors. The genetic and exposure-history diversity represented was limited by the small number of donors. Estimated clonotype richness was generally larger for naive than for memory subsets. Sampling was limited to blood, and TCR repertoires in tissue likely differ from TCR repertoires in blood. Clonotypes shared by all four sorted-subset donors showed higher generation probabilities than non-shared clonotypes.

Using the deep immunoSEQ assay, multiplex PCR amplified TCR CDR3 regions from genomic DNA. Genomic DNA extracted from each cell subset was distributed evenly over all wells of several immunoSEQ 96-well plates, and each plate served as one replicate. For sorted subsets, around 200 ng genomic DNA, equal to about 30,000 T cell genomes, was loaded into each replicate PCR. Purified libraries were measured with a Qubit 3.0 fluorometer, size-checked on a Bioanalyzer 2100, and measured again with the KAPA Library Quantification kit. Every immunoSEQ 96-well plate was sequenced on a separate single-read 150-cycle Illumina NextSeq 550 flow cell. Per the original workflow: Because only junctional sequences without quality scores were contained in the immunoSEQ output, filtering matching that applied to full-length reads could not be performed. Sequences were annotated with PyIR, a Python wrapper for IgBLAST v1.9, using IMGT germline references to assign V/J genes and CDR3. Reads were filtered out if the reads had weak V/J assignments (E-value above 1e-6), no CDR3, stop codons, out-of-frame junctions, or ambiguous translated residues. V3J clonotypes were defined as sequences sharing an identical inferred V gene, J gene, and CDR3 amino acid sequence. Percentage overlap between repertoires was computed as shared unique clonotypes divided by the size of the smaller repertoire. Richness of each repertoire was evaluated using RTK rarefaction, the Chao1 estimator, and Recon v2.1 estimates of unobserved clonotypes. OLGA was used to compute generation probabilities for all TCRbeta clonotypes that the gDNA method yielded from a few donors. In its TCRdb copy, this immuneACCESS table keeps in-frame sequences only and misses some clones. Where compared with another copy, unresolved V genes explain less than half of these, and the others have no known cause. That table gives V, J and clone size, and the DNA gave D and trimming. This sample has about 2 million clones in its table, and about 94% of those were observed once. Approximately 1.2% of the sample is in the top ten clones.

Reading the germline V gene (reference sequence) gives CDR1 LNHDA and CDR2 SQIVND. V is clipped by 10 bases and J by 1 base, and the sequence between their germline boundaries is 14 bases long. Inclusive of the bounding cysteine and phenylalanine, the CDR3 is 13 residues long. Only the CDR3 DNA is retained, 39 bases long and in frame from the first base. As regards this clone: This clone's antigen is unknown. Per-nucleotide qualities are absent, and no much larger clonotype sits a single base away.

For the CD8 naive samples, CD45RO-negative cells were positively selected for CCR7, yielding a CD45RA+CCR7+ population from which TemRA cells were excluded. The donors were healthy, HIV-negative adults with no recently reported acute infections or vaccinations. Every donor was a Caucasian adult living in Nashville, Tennessee, USA. After blood collection by leukapheresis, PBMCs were isolated using Ficoll-Histopaque density gradient centrifugation and then cryopreserved in the vapor phase of liquid nitrogen. Purity and quantity of every magnetically sorted T cell population were checked by analytical flow cytometry. Each sorted fraction had its genomic DNA isolated and then quantified by UV absorbance on a Nanodrop 2000c.

Sequencing was done on a sample of naive CD8+ T cells sorted from blood. The label giving this sample's cell subset or site can be read as: CD45RA+CCR7+. The sequence was obtained from a man between 18 and 29 years old in good health. The sequence links TRBV19 to TRBJ2-7; the D segment could be TRBD1, given 6 matching bases. The nucleotide sequence is TGTGCCACCGCGCCCGGGACATCCTACGAGCAGTACTTC. Its translation reads: CATAPGTSYEQYF. The full variable domain, completed from the reference TRBV19 and TRBJ2-7 proteins outside the CDR3, reads DGGITQSPKYLFRKEGQNVTLSCEQNLNHDAMYWYRQDPGQGLRLIYYSQIVNDFQKGDIAEGYSVSREKKESFPLTVTSAQKNPTAFYLCATAPGTSYEQYFGPGTRLTVT.